At least ten counts were recorded for the clone carrying this T cell receptor beta chain. Its antigen remains unidentified. This sample stems from a study of T-cell reconstitution after alpha-beta-depleted transplantation in children. Study-wide points: By one year post-transplant, T-cell counts and diversity largely arose from T cells that were newly produced.

CDR1 and CDR2 (germline): KGHDR, SFDVKD. V lost 5 bases, J lost 8 bases, and 3 bases lay in between. This CDR3 is built from 10 residues. Preparation of the TCRbeta library involved a method that used unique molecular identifiers. TCRdb re-called the PCR reads with MiXCR, one entry per CDR3 protein. This repertoire shows 580,000 or so distinct CDR3 sequences, 23% found once; its top ten account for less than 15%. The input for sequencing was PBMCs, mostly from graft donor cells, taken 360 days after TCRalphabeta/CD19-depleted stem cell transplant. V usage is TRBV24-1 and J usage is TRBJ2-1, with D hard to call. This sequence originates from a boy younger than two who had a stem cell transplant for acute myeloid leukemia, so the T cells may come from the graft donor. CDR3 loop: CATSGDEQFF. DNA of the CDR3: TGTGCCACCAGTGGGGATGAGCAGTTCTTC.